One and the same sample provided the 29 T cell receptor beta chains below, sequenced in a study of T cells in Graves' hyperthyroidism and ophthalmopathy. RNA transcripts served as the template for amplifying TCR beta CDR3 regions. The primer set for the first-round RT-PCR of the TCR CDR3 was HTBI. TCRdb re-derived calls from the multiplex PCR reads in MiXCR, one entry per CDR3 protein. The repertoire holds roughly 500,000 distinct CDR3 sequences, with 35% to 50% as singletons. Sequenced: peripheral blood or thyroid tissue (not recorded which). The receptors were sampled from an adult woman with Graves' disease, either hyperthyroidism or ophthalmopathy (not recorded which).

V is TRBV20-1 and J is TRBJ2-5; D possibly corresponds to TRBD2 (5 bases). V shed 5 bases and J shed 5 bases, with 15 bases lying between them. This CDR3 has 13 amino acids. Germline V lookup: CDR1 DFQATT, CDR2 SNEGSKA (reference sequence). The CDR3 sequence is CSAPDGRGETQYF. In DNA form, the CDR3 reads TGCAGTGCTCCAGATGGGAGAGGGGAGACCCAGTACTTC.

The V call is TRBV10-3, the J call TRBJ2-5, with TRBD1 identical over 10 bases. Germline CDR1 ENHRY, CDR2 SYGVKD. The CDR3 has 14 amino acids. After removal of 3 bases from V and 4 bases from J, the junction contained 2 bases not matched to a gene. In nucleotides, the CDR3 is TGTGCCATCAGTGACCGGACAGGGGGAGAGACCCAGTACTTC. As protein: CAISDRTGGETQYF.

The rearrangement joins TRBV9 to TRBJ2-6, with D unresolved. Trimming took 3 bases from V and 0 from J, leaving 7 bases between them. This CDR3 is built from 15 residues. Germline V gives CDR1 SGDLS, CDR2 YYNGEE. CDR3 nucleotide sequence: TGTGCCAGCAGCGAACCTTACTCTGGGGCCAACGTCCTGACTTTC. This codes for CASSEPYSGANVLTF.

This clonotype appeared many times. This rearrangement joins TRBV12-3 or TRBV12-4 to TRBJ1-1; 7 nucleotides align to TRBD1. This CDR3 comprises 14 residues. Trimming removed 5 bases from V and 3 bases from J; junction bases left unmatched: 6. CDR3: CASSLTGTDTEAFF. CDR3 in DNA: TGTGCCAGCAGTCTGACAGGGACGGACACTGAAGCTTTCTTT.

The chain carries TRBV20-1 and TRBJ1-1; D gene uncertain. V lost 8 bases and J lost 1, with 8 bases in between. The CDR3 length is 11 residues. From germline, CDR1 is DFQATT and CDR2 SNEGSKA (reference sequence). The CDR3 coding sequence is TGCAGTCTAGGACCGAACACTGAAGCTTTCTTT. It yields the protein CSLGPNTEAFF.

This clonotype was found once. The chain recombines TRBV7-9 with TRBJ1-5; 11 bases match TRBD1. The CDR3 spans 15 residues. Trimming at V came to 1 base and at J to 7 bases, leaving 3 bases not matched to a gene. The germline V gene has CDR1 SEHNR and CDR2 FQNEAQ (reference sequence). The CDR3 DNA is TGTGCCAGCAGCTTAGACGGGACAGGGGGACAGCCCCAGCATTTT. Protein product: CASSLDGTGGQPQHF.

The chain couples TRBV7-2 to TRBJ1-1; D remains ambiguous. The V end lost 5 bases, the J end lost 5 bases, and 12 bases lay between the germline ends. The CDR3 is 13 residues long. Germline CDR1 and CDR2: SGHTA and FQGNSA. The CDR3 bases are TGTGCCAGCAGCCCTGACGGGGAAACTGAAGCTTTCTTT. This translates into CASSPDGETEAFF.

This clonotype was counted at least ten times. The chain uses TRBV10-3 and TRBJ2-2; D remains ambiguous. CDR1 is ENHRY and CDR2 is SYGVKD in the germline V gene. Trimming removed 3 bases at V and 0 bases at J, with 2 bases between. The CDR3 runs 13 residues. The chain's CDR3 is CAISDANTGELFF. The CDR3 DNA reads as TGTGCCATCAGTGACGCGAACACCGGGGAGCTGTTTTTT.

The rearrangement links TRBV5-1 to TRBJ1-1; D gene ambiguous. Germline CDR1 is SGHRS and CDR2 is YFSETQ. Trimming cost V 4 bases and J 1 base, with 14 bases left between them. The length of the CDR3 is 15 residues. For the CDR3, the DNA is TGCGCCAGCAGCCCTTACGGGGAAGGGAACACTGAAGCTTTCTTT. It translates to CASSPYGEGNTEAFF.

In its sample, this clonotype was seen a few times. V usage is TRBV10-3 and J usage is TRBJ2-5; D may match TRBD1 or TRBD2 (5 bases each). The CDR3 extends over 14 amino acids. CDR1 is ENHRY, CDR2 SYGVKD, per germline. Between the trimmed V and J ends, which lost 10 bases and 0 bases, there was a span of 15 bases. CDR3 loop: CATSGGGYQETQYF. CDR3 DNA: TGTGCCACCTCTGGTGGGGGATACCAAGAGACCCAGTACTTC.

Here the CDR3 DNA reads TGTGCCAGCAGCCCGGAGGGGTCAGGGGGAGAGACCCAGTACTTC. Its protein is CASSPEGSGGETQYF. V gene TRBV7-2 combines with J gene TRBJ2-5; TRBD1 might be the D (7 bases). The germline V gene encodes CDR1 SGHTA and CDR2 FQGNSA. The CDR3 length is 15 residues. The germline V and J ends were trimmed by 5 bases and 4 bases, with 17 bases remaining between them.

This clonotype was seen more than once but under ten times. The J gene is TRBJ1-1, the V gene TRBV29-1; 8 nucleotides align to TRBD1. The ends lost 7 bases at V and 1 base at J; junction bases unmatched: 8. The CDR3 is made up of 14 amino acids. CDR1 and CDR2 (germline): SQVTM, ANQGSEA. DNA for the CDR3: TGCAGCGCAGCAGGGGGCGATGAGAACACTGAAGCTTTCTTT. Protein sequence: CSAAGGDENTEAFF.

Ten or more counts support this clonotype. V is TRBV11-2 and J is TRBJ2-2; either TRBD1 or TRBD2 may supply D (6 bases each). The germline CDR1 and CDR2 sequences are SGHAT and FQNNGV. V lost 4 bases and J lost 5, with 20 bases in between. The CDR3 has 17 residues. The CDR3 sequence: CASSWRGNLGSTGELFF. In DNA form, the CDR3 reads TGTGCCAGCAGCTGGAGGGGGAATCTAGGATCGACCGGGGAGCTGTTTTTT.

About this clonotype itself: It may be a read error: a sequence one base away is much more abundant. V usage is TRBV4-3 and J usage is TRBJ1-1; a possible D gene is TRBD1 (6 bases). Germline CDR1 reads LGHNA; CDR2 reads YSLEER. The CDR3 covers 16 residues. In DNA form, the CDR3 reads TGCGCCAGCGGCCAAGATTGGGGGGGCGAGGACACTGAAGCTTTCTTT. It encodes CASGQDWGGEDTEAFF.

J is TRBJ1-5 and V is TRBV20-1, with D possibly being TRBD1 (6 bases). Between the trimmed V and J ends, which lost 6 bases and 7 bases, there was a span of 13 bases. The CDR3 is 12 amino acids. Germline V gene lookup returns CDR1 DFQATT and CDR2 SNEGSKA (reference sequence). The CDR3 DNA reads TGCAGTGCACCGACAGGAGGACAGCCCCAGCATTTT. It encodes CSAPTGGQPQHF.

This clonotype was recorded at least ten times. CDR3 coding DNA: TGCAGTGCTAGTGGCCCCCGGGATCGCTACGGCGGGGAGCTGTTTTTT. It is translated as CSASGPRDRYGGELFF. The V call is TRBV20-1, the J call TRBJ2-2, with a weak D call TRBD2 (5 bases). Germline lookup yields CDR1 DFQATT and CDR2 SNEGSKA (reference sequence). The CDR3 is 16 residues long. Trimming took 3 bases from V and 7 from J, leaving 21 bases between them.

V is TRBV5-2 and J is TRBJ2-7; whether TRBD2, the table's D call, matches the DNA was not checked. TRBV5-2 is a recognized pseudogene. The CDR3 is 12 amino acids. CDR3 DNA sequence: TGTGCCAGCAACCCCGCGGGCTACGAGCAGTACTTC. Residues: CASNPAGYEQYF.

This sequence joins TRBV5-1 and TRBJ1-1; D unresolved. CDR1 is SGHRS, CDR2 YFSETQ, per germline. The ends were cut back, 6 bases at V and 2 bases at J, with 14 bases in the middle. The CDR3 is 14 residues long. The CDR3 reads CASKVRPENTEAFF. The CDR3 nucleotides read TGCGCCAGCAAGGTCCGACCAGAAAACACTGAAGCTTTCTTT.

The rearrangement joins TRBV29-1 to TRBJ2-6; D remains ambiguous. From germline, CDR1 is SQVTM and CDR2 ANQGSEA. V was shortened by 5 bases and J by 6 bases, with 5 bases between the two germline ends. This CDR3 is built from 11 residues. This CDR3 reads CSVQAANVLTF. The CDR3 DNA reads as TGCAGCGTTCAGGCGGCCAACGTCCTGACTTTC.

Note on this clonotype: Since the CDR3 does not end with the conserved phenylalanine or tryptophan, this likely comes from a read error. The limits of the CDR3 on the DNA are not certain, so only TCRdb's listed CDR3 is given. The V gene is TRBV19, the J gene TRBJ1-2; TRBD1 is the table's D call, not checked against the DNA. Germline CDR1 and CDR2: LNHDA and SQIVND (reference sequence). The CDR3 region is 15 residues in length, termini included. CDR3 amino acids: CASSRTLNTGTAISI.

In this sample, this clonotype turned up many times. The chain combines TRBV6-5 with TRBJ2-5, with D perhaps matching TRBD2 (6 bases). The germline gives CDR1 MNHEY, CDR2 SVGAGI. This CDR3 has 10 residues. CDR3 sequence reads: CAAGQETQYF. The DNA for the CDR3 is TGTGCGGCGGGGCAAGAGACCCAGTACTTC.

This clonotype was picked up many times. CDR3 protein: CASSHPDRGQGGYTF. In DNA form, the CDR3 reads TGTGCCAGCAGCCACCCGGACAGGGGGCAAGGAGGCTACACCTTC. V and J are TRBV6-2 or TRBV6-3 and TRBJ1-2; 11 positions match TRBD1. The junction had 11 bases not matched to a gene; V was cut back by 6 bases and J by 8 bases. The CDR3 sequence is 15 residues long. CDR1 and CDR2 from the germline V gene are MNHEY and SVGEGT.

This chain links TRBV6-5 with TRBJ1-2; D possibly corresponds to TRBD1 (5 bases). Trimming shortened V by 0 bases and J by 4 bases, and 15 bases separated the two germline ends. This CDR3 has 16 residues. Germline assignment: CDR1 MNHEY and CDR2 SVGAGI. CDR3 coding DNA: TGTGCCAGCAGTTACTCGATGAAGGGGATGCTCTATGGCTACACCTTC. The encoded protein is CASSYSMKGMLYGYTF.

At least ten counts were recorded for this clonotype. The rearrangement joins TRBV29-1 to TRBJ1-4; unclear D gene. The germline gives CDR1 SQVTM, CDR2 ANQGSEA. Trimming took off 3 bases at V and 4 bases at J, with 3 bases between the two ends. The CDR3 is 11 residues long. The CDR3 sequence: CSVDRNEKLFF. CDR3 DNA: TGCAGCGTTGATCGTAATGAAAAACTGTTTTTT.

This clonotype was detected many times. The genes are TRBV6-5 and TRBJ2-7; 7 bases fit TRBD1. V lost 6 bases and J lost 7; bases outside the gene matches: 6. The CDR3 contains 12 residues. Germline CDR1 MNHEY, CDR2 SVGAGI. Written as DNA, the CDR3 is TGTGCCAGCAGCCCTAGGGGACAGGAGCAGTACTTC. Translating gives CASSPRGQEQYF.

J is TRBJ1-2 and V is TRBV7-3; TRBD1 aligns across 7 bases. Per germline, CDR1 SGHTA and CDR2 FQGTGA. V gave up 5 bases and J gave up 4 bases; unmatched junction bases: 4. The CDR3 loop spans 13 amino acids. This CDR3 is CASSTGDFYGYTF. As DNA, the CDR3 is TGTGCCAGCAGCACAGGGGACTTCTATGGCTACACCTTC. The variable domain in full, with the rest retrieved from reference TRBV7-3 and TRBJ1-2, is GAGVSQTPSNKVTEKGKYVELRCDPISGHTALYWYRQSLGQGPEFLIYFQGTGAADDSGLPNDRFFAVRPEGSVSTLKIQRTERGDSAVYLCASSTGDFYGYTFGSGTRLTVV.

This clonotype turned up a few times. This may be a read error: a much more frequent sequence differs by one nucleotide. The gene calls are TRBV4-1 and TRBJ2-5; unclear D gene. The CDR3 covers 15 residues. Germline lookup yields CDR1 MGHRA and CDR2 YSYEKL. V was trimmed by 1 base and J by 4 bases, leaving 13 bases between them. Here the CDR3 DNA reads TGCGCCAGCAGCCAAGTAGGATCCCGTCGAGAGACCCAGTACTTC. Protein: CASSQVGSRRETQYF.

The V call is TRBV5-1, the J call TRBJ1-1, with a possible D match to TRBD1 (5 bases). The CDR3 consists of 14 residues. Trimming shortened V by 2 bases and J by 4 bases, and 12 bases separated the two germline ends. Germline V lookup: CDR1 SGHRS, CDR2 YFSETQ. The CDR3 nucleotides are TGCGCCAGCAGCTTAGGGGATAGTCGCACTGAAGCTTTCTTT. Translated, it gives CASSLGDSRTEAFF.

The CDR3 DNA reads TGTGCCAGTAGTATGTACAGCGATGGCAATCAGCCCCAGCATTTT. Translated, it gives CASSMYSDGNQPQHF. The gene calls are TRBV25-1 and TRBJ1-5; D gene uncertain. Germline CDR1 MGHDK, CDR2 SYGVNS. The V end lost 9 bases, the J end lost 2 bases, and 17 bases lay between the germline ends. This CDR3 is built from 15 residues.